This T cell receptor beta chain originates from a study of Graves' ophthalmopathy and Graves' hyperthyroidism. Using RNA transcripts, the TCR beta CDR3 regions were amplified. Scientists carried out first-round RT-PCR using HTBI primers and then a second-round multiplex PCR. TCRdb re-called the multiplex PCR reads with MiXCR, one entry per CDR3 protein. The sample has about 620,000 distinct CDR3 sequences; around a fifth are singletons. Study outcomes and limitations: In blood, most expanded thyroid clonotypes above 0.001 frequency were also detected.

Trimming removed 2 bases from V and 1 base from J, with 8 bases in between. CDR3 length: 14 amino acids. About this clonotype: No antigen is known for it.

This sequence originates from a woman between 18 and 30 years old with stable Graves' hyperthyroidism. Some clones in this sample may be carry-over from other donors' samples. This chain joins TRBV12-3 or TRBV12-4 and TRBJ1-1; D unresolved. The sample consisted of peripheral blood. This CDR3 reads CASSLQATNTEAFF. Written as DNA, the CDR3 is TGTGCCAGCAGTTTACAAGCTACGAACACTGAAGCTTTCTTT.